The rows below give T cell receptor beta chains drawn from one sample of a study of human T cells and chemical hapten exposure. MiXCR was run by TCRdb on the RACE reads, yielding one entry per CDR3 protein. The sample has under 110,000 distinct CDR3 sequences, approximately 12% seen once; the top ten hold over 1.5%. The sequencing here drew on whole blood, taken in connection with sensitization to the hapten diphenylcyclopropenone (DPC). The receptors were gathered from a woman between 50 and 59 years old with alopecia areata. Some clones in this sample may be carry-over from other donors' samples. Each CDR3 is given with its conserved first and last residue. The D gene is left open where the match is weak. The size of a clone is reported for some rows only, either as once, few or many, or as a class for expanded clones.

>TRBJ2-5|TRBV16|TRBD1|NA
CASRRQGYQETQYF
TGTGCCAGCAGACGACAGGGTTACCAAGAGACCCAGTACTTC
>TRBJ1-1|TRBV3-1|NA|NA
CASSPPVGEVNTEAFF
TGTGCCAGCAGCCCACCCGTGGGAGAGGTGAACACTGAAGCTTTCTTT
>TRBJ1-5|TRBV7-6|NA|NA
CASSFRLDQPQHF
TGTGCCAGCAGCTTTAGACTGGATCAGCCCCAGCATTTT
>TRBJ2-3|TRBV28|NA|few
CASRRGHTDTQYF
TGTGCCAGCAGGCGGGGACACACAGATACGCAGTATTTT
>TRBJ1-6|TRBV6-5|NA|NA
CASSYAGGYNSPLHF
TGTGCCAGCAGTTATGCAGGCGGATATAATTCACCCCTCCACTTT
>TRBJ2-3|TRBV7-2|TRBD2|few
CASSLPQTSGRSDTQYF
TGTGCCAGCAGCTTACCCCAGACTAGCGGGAGGTCAGATACGCAGTATTTT
>TRBJ2-3|TRBV7-2|TRBD2|few
CASSRRTSFETDTQYF
TGTGCCAGCAGCCGTAGGACTAGTTTCGAGACAGATACGCAGTATTTT
>TRBJ2-7|TRBV7-8|TRBD1|many
CASSLAQQGASEQYF
TGTGCCAGCAGCTTAGCACAGCAGGGGGCAAGCGAGCAGTACTTC
>TRBJ2-7|TRBV20-1|TRBD1|NA
CSAPRTGLYEQYF
TGCAGTGCTCCTAGGACAGGGCTGTACGAGCAGTACTTC
>TRBJ2-2|TRBV10-1|NA|NA
CASSFATNTGELFF
TGCGCCAGCAGTTTCGCGACGAACACCGGGGAGCTGTTTTTT
>TRBJ2-6|TRBV11-2|NA|few
CASSLMIRTGANVLTF
TGTGCCAGCAGCTTAATGATCCGGACTGGGGCCAACGTCCTGACTTTC
>TRBJ2-5|TRBV28|TRBD1|NA
CASSLSPPGTGGSETQYF
TGTGCCAGCAGTTTATCCCCCCCCGGGACAGGGGGATCAGAGACCCAGTACTTC
>TRBJ2-3|TRBV12-3/TRBV12-4|NA|few
CASSDPARGTDTQYF
TGTGCCAGCAGTGACCCAGCTCGGGGCACAGATACGCAGTATTTT
>TRBJ2-7|TRBV20-1|NA|NA
CSVGAHNSGPPGEQYF
TGCAGTGTCGGGGCCCACAATAGCGGCCCCCCCGGGGAGCAGTACTTC
>TRBJ1-4|TRBV6-5|NA|NA
CASSYGTTDLNEKLFF
TGTGCCAGCAGTTACGGCACAACGGACCTTAATGAAAAACTGTTTTTT
>TRBJ1-4|TRBV7-9|NA|few
CASSLANDGANEKLFF
TGTGCCAGCAGCTTAGCAAACGACGGAGCAAATGAAAAACTGTTTTTT
>TRBJ2-2|TRBV10-3|NA|NA
CAISDPGENTGELFF
TGTGCCATCAGTGACCCAGGGGAGAACACCGGGGAGCTGTTTTTT
>TRBJ2-2|TRBV12-3/TRBV12-4|NA|many
CASRAGLGDTGELFF
TGTGCCAGCAGAGCAGGGTTAGGAGACACCGGGGAGCTGTTTTTT
>TRBJ2-7|TRBV5-1|TRBD2|NA
CASSLSVGTSGSEQYF
TGCGCCAGCAGCTTGTCTGTGGGGACTAGCGGGAGCGAGCAGTACTTC
>TRBJ2-5|TRBV9|NA|NA
CASSVGILTETQYF
TGTGCCAGCAGCGTAGGAATCCTGACGGAGACCCAGTACTTC
>TRBJ1-4|TRBV11-1|TRBD1|few
CASSDRDRDNEKLFF
TGTGCCAGCAGCGACCGGGACAGAGATAATGAAAAACTGTTTTTT
>TRBJ2-2|TRBV18|TRBD1|few
CASSQGQENTGELFF
TGTGCCAGCTCTCAGGGACAGGAGAACACCGGGGAGCTGTTTTTT
>TRBJ2-5|TRBV6-5|NA|many
CASRYGGPGETQYF
TGTGCCAGCAGATATGGAGGGCCGGGAGAGACCCAGTACTTC
>TRBJ2-6|TRBV4-3|NA|once
CASSTRSSGANVLTF
TGCGCCAGCAGCACGCGTTCCTCTGGGGCCAACGTCCTGACTTTC
>TRBJ1-1|TRBV7-6|NA|many
CASSLTRGNTEAFF
TGTGCCAGCAGTTTAACAAGGGGGAACACTGAAGCTTTCTTT
>TRBJ2-2|TRBV12-3/TRBV12-4|NA|many
CASSYGNTGELFF
TGTGCCAGCAGTTACGGCAACACCGGGGAGCTGTTTTTT
>TRBJ2-7|TRBV24-1|NA|few
CATSDSRTSFYEQYF
TGTGCCACCAGTGATTCTAGGACATCCTTCTACGAGCAGTACTTC
>TRBJ1-1|TRBV5-6|NA|NA
CASRRGTVRTEAFF
TGTGCCAGCAGGCGAGGGACGGTAAGGACTGAAGCTTTCTTT
>TRBJ1-3|TRBV6-1|NA|few
CASSEERNTIYF
TGTGCCAGCAGTGAAGAGAGAAACACCATATATTTT
>TRBJ1-4|TRBV28|NA|few
CASSLMEKLFF
TGTGCCAGCAGTTTAATGGAAAAACTGTTTTTT
>TRBJ1-6|TRBV5-6|NA|NA
CASSLGLPRVHSPLHF
TGTGCCAGCAGCTTGGGTCTCCCCAGAGTCCATTCACCCCTCCACTTT
>TRBJ1-4|TRBV12-3/TRBV12-4|NA|many
CASSRDRTGPLNEKLFF
TGTGCCAGCAGCCGCGACAGGACGGGACCTCTTAATGAAAAACTGTTTTTT
>TRBJ2-3|TRBV6-1|NA|NA
CASTGRNTDTQYF
TGTGCCAGCACGGGGAGGAACACAGATACGCAGTATTTT
>TRBJ2-5|TRBV29-1|NA|NA
CSASKPQETQYF
TGCAGCGCCTCCAAGCCCCAAGAGACCCAGTACTTC
>TRBJ2-2|TRBV12-3/TRBV12-4|NA|few
CASSPPRLRSNTGELFF
TGTGCCAGCAGTCCCCCAAGGTTGCGGTCGAACACCGGGGAGCTGTTTTTT
>TRBJ2-3|TRBV7-9|NA|NA
CASSLDPGTDTQYF
TGTGCCAGCAGCTTAGACCCCGGCACAGATACGCAGTATTTT
>TRBJ2-2|TRBV5-1|TRBD2|few
CASSPGSSGVNTGELFF
TGCGCCAGCAGCCCAGGCTCTAGCGGAGTAAACACCGGGGAGCTGTTTTTT
>TRBJ2-7|TRBV11-2|NA|NA
CASSLARGSSYEQYF
TGTGCCAGCAGCTTAGCCCGGGGAAGCTCCTACGAGCAGTACTTC
>TRBJ2-5|TRBV11-2|NA|few
CASSLRNRQQETQYF
TGTGCCAGCAGCCTTAGAAACAGACAACAAGAGACCCAGTACTTC
>TRBJ1-5|TRBV18|NA|few
CASSPDPGINQPQHF
TGTGCCAGCTCACCCGATCCGGGAATCAACCAGCCCCAGCATTTT
>TRBJ2-1|TRBV18|TRBD2|once
CASSPPGQAGGEQFF
TGTGCCAGCTCACCACCGGGGCAGGCGGGGGGTGAGCAGTTCTTC